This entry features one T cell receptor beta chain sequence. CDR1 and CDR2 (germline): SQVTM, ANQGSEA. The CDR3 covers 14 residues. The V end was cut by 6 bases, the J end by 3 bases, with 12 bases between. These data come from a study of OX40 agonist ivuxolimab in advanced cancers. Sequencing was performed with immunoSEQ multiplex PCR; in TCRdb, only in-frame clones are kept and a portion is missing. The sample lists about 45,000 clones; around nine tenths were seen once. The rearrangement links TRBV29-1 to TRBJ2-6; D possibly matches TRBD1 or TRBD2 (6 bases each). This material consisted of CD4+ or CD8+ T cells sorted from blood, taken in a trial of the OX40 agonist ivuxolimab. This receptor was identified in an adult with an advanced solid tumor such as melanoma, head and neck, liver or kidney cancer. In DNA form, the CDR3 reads TGCAGCGTCCAAAGGGGGGATGGGGCCAACGTCCTGACTTTC. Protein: CSVQRGDGANVLTF.